This TCR beta chain was sequenced for a study of long-term antiretroviral therapy in people with HIV. Study details: Samples collected earliest predate the 2015 immediate-ART recommendation by about a decade. Study-wide results and caveats: Repertoires in HIV (unlike those of controls) had narrower CDR3 length ranges.

None of the participants with HIV were treated outside the United States. Comment on this clone: Its antigen remains unidentified.

They ran version v3.0 of the immunoSEQ assay at survey level. Clones were read by immunoSEQ multiplex PCR, and TCRdb kept only the in-frame ones, dropping some. The sample records 30,000 or so clones, about 93% being singletons. V dropped 0 bases and J dropped 2 bases, with 9 bases sitting between them. Germline CDR1 is SGDLS and CDR2 is YYNGEE. The length of the CDR3 is 14 residues. The origin of this receptor is a woman in her 40s with HIV. The rearrangement links TRBV9 to TRBJ2-7; a weak D match, TRBD2 (7 bases). Sequencing was performed on unsorted PBMCs, taken about 6.5 years after starting antiretroviral therapy. This CDR3 reads CASSVAGGPYEQYF. The DNA for the CDR3 is TGTGCCAGCAGCGTAGCGGGGGGCCCCTACGAGCAGTACTTC. The whole variable domain, remainder taken from reference TRBV9 and TRBJ2-7, is DSGVTQTPKHLITATGQRVTLRCSPRSGDLSVYWYQQSLDQGLQFLIQYYNGEERAKGNILERFSAQQFPDLHSELNLSSLELGDSALYFCASSVAGGPYEQYFGPGTRLTVT.